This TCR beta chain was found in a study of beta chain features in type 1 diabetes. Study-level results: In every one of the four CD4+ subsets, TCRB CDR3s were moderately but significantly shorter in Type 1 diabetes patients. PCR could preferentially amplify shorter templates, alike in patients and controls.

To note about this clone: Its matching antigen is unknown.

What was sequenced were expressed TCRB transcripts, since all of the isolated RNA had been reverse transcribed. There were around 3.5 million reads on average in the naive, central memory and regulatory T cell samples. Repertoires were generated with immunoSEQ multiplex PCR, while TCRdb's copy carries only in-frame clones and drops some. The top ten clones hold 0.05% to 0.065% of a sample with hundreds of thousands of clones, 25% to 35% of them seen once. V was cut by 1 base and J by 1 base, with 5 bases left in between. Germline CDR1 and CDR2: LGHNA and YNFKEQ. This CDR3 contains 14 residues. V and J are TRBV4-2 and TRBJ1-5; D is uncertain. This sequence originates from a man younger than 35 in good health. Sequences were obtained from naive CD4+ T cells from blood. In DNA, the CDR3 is TGTGCCAGCAGCCAAGTGGACAGCAATCAGCCCCAGCATTTT. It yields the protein CASSQVDSNQPQHF.